Listed below are T cell receptor beta chains from one sample, sequenced in a study of T cell changes during pregnancy in multiple sclerosis. Sequencing was performed with immunoSEQ multiplex PCR; in TCRdb, only in-frame clones are kept and a portion is missing. The table records approximately 48,000 clones, about 90% of them present only once. The sample in question was CD8+ T cells from peripheral blood mononuclear cells, obtained after pregnancy. These receptors were taken from a female donor with multiple sclerosis, enrolled in a pregnancy study. The CDR3 runs from the conserved cysteine through the conserved F or W. A D gene is named only where the DNA matches it firmly. A clone size is listed for some rows: how often the clone was seen (once, few, many), or a class if it is expanded.

v_gene	d_gene	j_gene	abundance	CDR3aa	CDR3nt
TRBV7-9	TRBD1	TRBJ1-3	few	CASSLETTGIGNTIYF	TGTGCCAGCAGCTTAGAGACGACAGGGATAGGAAACACCATATATTTT
TRBV19	TRBD1	TRBJ1-2	.	CASKTGGAYGYTF	TGTGCCTCAAAGACAGGGGGCGCATATGGCTACACCTTC
TRBV6-5	TRBD1	TRBJ1-1	.	CASSEGAHTEAFF	TGTGCCAGCAGTGAGGGGGCGCACACTGAAGCTTTCTTT
TRBV27	.	TRBJ2-3	.	CASSFLGLTDTQYF	TGTGCCAGCAGTTTCCTAGGACTCACAGATACGCAGTATTTT
TRBV6-1	.	TRBJ2-7	.	CASKSAVGMGYEQYF	TGTGCCAGCAAATCCGCCGTCGGGATGGGGTACGAGCAGTACTTC
TRBV29-1	.	TRBJ1-1	.	CSDGGTGNEAFF	TGCAGCGATGGAGGGACCGGCAATGAAGCTTTCTTT
TRBV9	.	TRBJ1-1	.	CASSLGGSTEAFF	TGTGCCAGCAGCCTGGGAGGGAGCACTGAAGCTTTCTTT
TRBV4-2	.	TRBJ2-6	.	CASSPSGSGANVLTF	TGTGCCAGCAGCCCGTCGGGCTCTGGGGCCAACGTCCTGACTTTC
TRBV19	TRBD1	TRBJ2-5	.	CASSLRTGGFRETQYF	TGTGCCAGTAGTTTACGGACAGGGGGCTTTAGAGAGACCCAGTACTTC
TRBV27	.	TRBJ2-1	.	CASSLSLGLEQFF	TGTGCCAGCAGTTTGTCACTGGGACTCGAGCAGTTCTTC
TRBV9	TRBD1	TRBJ2-2	.	CASSGYRGTNTGELFF	TGTGCCAGCAGCGGCTACAGGGGAACGAACACCGGGGAGCTGTTTTTT
TRBV27	.	TRBJ1-6	few	CASSYGGVGSPLHF	TGTGCCAGCAGTTATGGAGGGGTCGGTTCACCCCTCCACTTT
TRBV27	.	TRBJ2-7	.	CASSPSRGPYEQYF	TGTGCCAGCAGCCCGTCAAGAGGGCCCTACGAGCAGTACTTC
TRBV7-6	.	TRBJ2-1	.	CASSPEGVMNYNEQFF	TGTGCCAGCAGCCCCGAGGGGGTAATGAACTACAATGAGCAGTTCTTC
TRBV14	TRBD2	TRBJ2-3	.	CASSRLTSGGITDTQYF	TGTGCCAGCAGCCGACTGACTAGCGGGGGCATCACAGATACGCAGTATTTT
TRBV4-2	TRBD1	TRBJ2-7	.	CASSQGIYRGREQYF	TGTGCCAGCAGCCAGGGAATATACAGGGGGAGGGAGCAGTACTTC
TRBV7-2	TRBD1	TRBJ2-1	.	CASSLSTGGLNEQFF	TGTGCCAGCAGCTTATCGACAGGGGGGTTGAATGAGCAGTTCTTC
TRBV5-4	TRBD2	TRBJ2-3	.	CASSPVAGGGTDTQYF	TGTGCCAGCAGCCCCGTGGCGGGAGGAGGCACAGATACGCAGTATTTT
TRBV5-8	.	TRBJ1-5	.	CASSILTGTINQPQHF	TGTGCCAGCAGCATACTTACAGGCACAATAAATCAGCCCCAGCATTTT
TRBV9	TRBD2	TRBJ2-5	.	CASSVYGGGGETQYF	TGTGCCAGCAGCGTGTACGGGGGGGGAGGAGAGACCCAGTACTTC
TRBV27	.	TRBJ2-4	.	CASSLSGAGIQYF	TGTGCCAGCAGTTTATCAGGGGCAGGCATTCAGTACTTC
TRBV5-6	TRBD2	TRBJ2-1	.	CASSLYSAGAYNEQFF	TGTGCCAGCAGCTTGTATTCTGCGGGGGCCTACAATGAGCAGTTCTTC
TRBV27	.	TRBJ2-5	once	CASSLGAGEETQYF	TGTGCCAGCAGTTTAGGGGCAGGGGAAGAGACCCAGTACTTC
TRBV11-2	TRBD1	TRBJ2-7	.	CASSLVTGGEQYF	TGTGCCAGCAGCTTAGTCACAGGGGGCGAGCAGTACTTC
TRBV14	TRBD2	TRBJ2-1	.	CASSHSGSYNEQFF	TGTGCCAGCAGCCATAGCGGGAGCTACAATGAGCAGTTCTTC
TRBV4-2	TRBD2	TRBJ2-1	.	CASSPRSGLAGLVGDEQFF	TGTGCCAGCAGCCCTCGGAGTGGTCTAGCGGGATTAGTAGGCGATGAGCAGTTCTTC
TRBV19	TRBD2	TRBJ2-2	.	CASSTSGSGELFF	TGTGCCAGTAGTACTAGCGGGAGCGGGGAGCTGTTTTTT
TRBV30	.	TRBJ2-1	.	CASDQSLSNEQFF	TGTGCCTCCGATCAGTCCTTAAGCAATGAGCAGTTCTTC
TRBV27	.	TRBJ2-2	.	CASSSEHGGGELFF	TGTGCCAGCAGTTCCGAGCACGGAGGCGGGGAGCTGTTTTTT
TRBV14	.	TRBJ2-6	.	CASSQVPRQAGANVLTF	TGTGCCAGCAGCCAAGTTCCCAGGCAGGCTGGGGCCAACGTCCTGACTTTC
TRBV7-2	.	TRBJ2-3	.	CASSTSTDTQYF	TGTGCCAGCAGCACTAGCACAGATACGCAGTATTTT
TRBV19	TRBD1	TRBJ2-1	.	CASTKGTGGYNEQFF	TGTGCTTCAACAAAAGGGACAGGGGGGTACAATGAGCAGTTCTTC
TRBV5-1	.	TRBJ2-7	.	CASSSSSEQYF	TGCGCCAGCAGCTCCTCCAGCGAGCAGTACTTC
TRBV11-2	.	TRBJ2-7	.	CASSLEVSENYEQYF	TGTGCCAGCAGCTTAGAAGTTAGCGAGAACTACGAGCAGTACTTC
TRBV7-9	TRBD1	TRBJ2-7	.	CASSLAMGQGYEQYF	TGTGCCAGCAGCTTAGCGATGGGACAGGGCTACGAGCAGTACTTC
TRBV7-9	.	TRBJ2-1	.	CASSLGDNEQFF	TGTGCCAGCAGCTTAGGAGACAATGAGCAGTTCTTC
TRBV28	TRBD2	TRBJ2-1	.	CASSLGTSIYNEQFF	TGTGCCAGCAGTTTGGGGACTAGTATATACAATGAGCAGTTCTTC
TRBV4-3	.	TRBJ1-1	.	CASSGGGGEDTEAFF	TGCGCCAGCAGCGGGGGGGGAGGAGAAGACACTGAAGCTTTCTTT
TRBV5-4	.	TRBJ1-2	.	CASSLEKTGYGYTF	TGTGCCAGCAGCTTGGAGAAGACAGGATATGGCTACACCTTC
TRBV7-8	.	TRBJ1-5	.	CASIPRTANQPQHF	TGTGCCAGCATTCCACGGACAGCAAATCAGCCCCAGCATTTT